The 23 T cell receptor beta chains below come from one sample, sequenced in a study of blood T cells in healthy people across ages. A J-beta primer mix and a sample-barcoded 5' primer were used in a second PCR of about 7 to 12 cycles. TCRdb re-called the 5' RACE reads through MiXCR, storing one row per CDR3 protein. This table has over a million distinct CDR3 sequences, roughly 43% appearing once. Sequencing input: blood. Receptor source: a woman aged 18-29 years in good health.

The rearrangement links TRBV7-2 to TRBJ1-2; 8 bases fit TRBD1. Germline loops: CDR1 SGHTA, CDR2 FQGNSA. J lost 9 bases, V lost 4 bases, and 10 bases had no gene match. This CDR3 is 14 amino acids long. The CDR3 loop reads CASSYDRGVGRYTF. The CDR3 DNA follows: TGTGCCAGCAGCTACGACAGGGGCGTTGGTCGCTACACCTTC.

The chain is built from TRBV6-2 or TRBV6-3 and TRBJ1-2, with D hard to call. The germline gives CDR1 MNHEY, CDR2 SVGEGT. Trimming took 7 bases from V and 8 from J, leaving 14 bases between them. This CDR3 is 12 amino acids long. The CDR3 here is CASNDRTVGYTF. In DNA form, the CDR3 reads TGTGCCAGCAACGACCGGACGGTCGGCTACACCTTC.

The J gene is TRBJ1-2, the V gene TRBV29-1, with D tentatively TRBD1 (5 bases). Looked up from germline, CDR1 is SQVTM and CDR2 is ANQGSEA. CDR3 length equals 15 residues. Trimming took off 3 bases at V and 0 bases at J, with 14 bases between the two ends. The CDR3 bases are TGCAGCGTTGACCCGGGGGTCATTTCTAACTATGGCTACACCTTC. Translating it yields CSVDPGVISNYGYTF. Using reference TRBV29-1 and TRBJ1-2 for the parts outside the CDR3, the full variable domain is SAVISQKPSRDICQRGTSLTIQCQVDSQVTMMFWYRQQPGQSLTLIATANQGSEATYESGFVIDKFPISRPNLTFSTLTVSNMSPEDSSIYLCSVDPGVISNYGYTFGSGTRLTVV.

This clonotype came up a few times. CDR3 protein: CASSDGGVSNQPQHF. DNA for the CDR3: TGTGCCAGCAGCGACGGGGGCGTAAGCAATCAGCCCCAGCATTTT. The rearrangement joins TRBV27 to TRBJ1-5; maybe TRBD1 (6 bases). V was trimmed by 6 bases and J by 1 base, leaving 13 bases between them. CDR3 length equals 15 residues. Germline-derived CDR1 and CDR2 are MNHEY and SMNVEV (reference sequence).

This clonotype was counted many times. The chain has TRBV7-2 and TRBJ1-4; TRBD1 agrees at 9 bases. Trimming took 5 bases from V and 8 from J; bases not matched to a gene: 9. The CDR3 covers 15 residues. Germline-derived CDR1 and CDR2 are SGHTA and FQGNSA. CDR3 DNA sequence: TGTGCCAGCAGCCAAAACAGGGGGCGCAACGAAAAACTGTTTTTT. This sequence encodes CASSQNRGRNEKLFF. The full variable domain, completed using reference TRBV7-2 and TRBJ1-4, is GAGVSQSPSNKVTEKGKDVELRCDPISGHTALYWYRQSLGQGLEFLIYFQGNSAPDKSGLPSDRFSAERTGGSVSTLTIQRTQQEDSAVYLCASSQNRGRNEKLFFGSGTQLSVL.

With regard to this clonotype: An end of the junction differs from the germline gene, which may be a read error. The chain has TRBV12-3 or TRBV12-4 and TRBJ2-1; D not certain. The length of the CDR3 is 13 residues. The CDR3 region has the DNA TGTGTCAGCCGAGACCATCAGGTGGATGAGCAGTTCTTC. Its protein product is CVSRDHQVDEQFF.

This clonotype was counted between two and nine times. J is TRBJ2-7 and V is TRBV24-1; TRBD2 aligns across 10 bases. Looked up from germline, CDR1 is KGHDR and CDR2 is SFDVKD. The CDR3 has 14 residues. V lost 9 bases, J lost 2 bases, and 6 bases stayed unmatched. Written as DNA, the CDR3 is TGTGCCACCCTCTCTAGCGGGGGAGCCTACGAGCAGTACTTC. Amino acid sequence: CATLSSGGAYEQYF.

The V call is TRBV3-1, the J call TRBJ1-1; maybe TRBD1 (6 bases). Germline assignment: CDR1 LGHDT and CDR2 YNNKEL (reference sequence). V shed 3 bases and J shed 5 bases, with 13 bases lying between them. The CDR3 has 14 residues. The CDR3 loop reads CASSHNQGRTEAFF. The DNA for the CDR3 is TGTGCCAGCAGCCACAACCAGGGGCGGACTGAAGCTTTCTTT.

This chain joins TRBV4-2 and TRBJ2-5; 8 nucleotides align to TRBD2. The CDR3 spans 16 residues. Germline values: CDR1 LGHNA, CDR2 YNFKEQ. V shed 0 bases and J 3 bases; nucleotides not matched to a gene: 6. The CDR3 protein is CASSQDWTGGEETQYF. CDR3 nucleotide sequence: TGTGCCAGCAGCCAAGATTGGACGGGGGGGGAAGAGACCCAGTACTTC.

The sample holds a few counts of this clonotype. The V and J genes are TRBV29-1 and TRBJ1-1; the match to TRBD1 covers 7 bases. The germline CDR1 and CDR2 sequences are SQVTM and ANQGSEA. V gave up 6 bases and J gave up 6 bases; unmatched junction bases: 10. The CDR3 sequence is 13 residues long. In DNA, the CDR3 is TGCAGCGTGCTGACAGGCCAGGGGGCTGAAGCTTTCTTT. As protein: CSVLTGQGAEAFF.

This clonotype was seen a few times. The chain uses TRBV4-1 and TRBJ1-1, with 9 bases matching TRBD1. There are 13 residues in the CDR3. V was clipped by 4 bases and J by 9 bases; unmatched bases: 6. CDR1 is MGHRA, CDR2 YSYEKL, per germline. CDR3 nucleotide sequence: TGCGCCAGCAGCCCCGGGGACAGGGTAAAAGCTTTCTTT. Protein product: CASSPGDRVKAFF.

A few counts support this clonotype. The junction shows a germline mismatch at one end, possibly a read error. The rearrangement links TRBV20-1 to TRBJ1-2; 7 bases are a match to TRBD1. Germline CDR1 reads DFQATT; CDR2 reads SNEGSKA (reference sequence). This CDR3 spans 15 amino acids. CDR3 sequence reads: CSASNRQGRGGGYTF. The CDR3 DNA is TGCAGCGCTAGTAATAGACAGGGAAGGGGAGGAGGCTACACCTTC.

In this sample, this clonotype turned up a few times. The CDR3 bases are TGTGCCAGCAGCTTAGCGCGCAGGGGAGTTAGTTACGAGCAGTACTTC. Translating gives CASSLARRGVSYEQYF. J is TRBJ2-7 and V is TRBV7-8, with D possibly being TRBD1 (6 bases). The length of the CDR3 is 16 residues. The V gene lost 0 bases and the J gene lost 4 bases, with 16 bases spanning the gap. The germline V gene encodes CDR1 SGHVS and CDR2 FQNEAQ.

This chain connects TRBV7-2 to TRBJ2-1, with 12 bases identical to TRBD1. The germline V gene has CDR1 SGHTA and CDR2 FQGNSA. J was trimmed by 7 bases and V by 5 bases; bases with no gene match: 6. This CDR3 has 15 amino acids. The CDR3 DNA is TGTGCCAGCAGCCTCCGGGACAGGGGGCGGAATGAGCAGTTCTTC. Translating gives CASSLRDRGRNEQFF.

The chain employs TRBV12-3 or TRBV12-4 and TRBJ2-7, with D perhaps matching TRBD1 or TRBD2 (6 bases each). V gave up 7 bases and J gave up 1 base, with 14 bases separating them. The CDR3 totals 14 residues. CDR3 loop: CASTKGGGSYEQYF. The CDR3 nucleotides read TGTGCCAGCACCAAGGGGGGTGGGTCCTACGAGCAGTACTTC.

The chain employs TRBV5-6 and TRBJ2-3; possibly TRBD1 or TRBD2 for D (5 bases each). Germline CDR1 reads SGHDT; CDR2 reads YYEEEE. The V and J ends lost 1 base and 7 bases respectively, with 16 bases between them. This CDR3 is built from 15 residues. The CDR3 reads CASSLPGPPPYTQYF. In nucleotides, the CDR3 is TGTGCCAGCAGCTTGCCGGGGCCTCCTCCTTATACGCAGTATTTT.

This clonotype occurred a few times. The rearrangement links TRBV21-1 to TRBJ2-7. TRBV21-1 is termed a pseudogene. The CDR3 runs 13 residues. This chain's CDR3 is CATVCGRAYEQYF. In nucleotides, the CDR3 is TGTGCCACTGTTTGTGGGAGGGCCTACGAGCAGTACTTC.

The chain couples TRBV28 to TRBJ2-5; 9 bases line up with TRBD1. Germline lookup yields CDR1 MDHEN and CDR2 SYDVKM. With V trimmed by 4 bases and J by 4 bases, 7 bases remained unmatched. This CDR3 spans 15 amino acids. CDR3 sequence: CASSWGQGLRETQYF. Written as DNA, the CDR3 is TGTGCCAGCAGTTGGGGACAGGGCCTACGAGAGACCCAGTACTTC. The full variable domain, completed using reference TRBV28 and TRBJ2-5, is DVKVTQSSRYLVKRTGEKVFLECVQDMDHENMFWYRQDPGLGLRLIYFSYDVKMKEKGDIPEGYSVSREKKERFSLILESASTNQTSMYLCASSWGQGLRETQYFGPGTRLLVL.

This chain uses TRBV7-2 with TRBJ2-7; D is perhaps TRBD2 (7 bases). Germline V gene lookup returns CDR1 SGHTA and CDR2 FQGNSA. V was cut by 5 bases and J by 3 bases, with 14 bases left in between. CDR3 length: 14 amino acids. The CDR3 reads CASSAYGGHYEQYF. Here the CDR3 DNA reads TGTGCCAGCAGCGCCTACGGGGGGCACTACGAGCAGTACTTC.

This chain's CDR3 is CSARVRLAGRYNEQFF. CDR3 coding DNA: TGCAGTGCTAGAGTAAGACTAGCGGGGCGTTACAATGAGCAGTTCTTC. V and J are TRBV20-1 and TRBJ2-1; 11 bases are shared with TRBD2. Unmatched junction bases numbered 6, after V lost 1 base and J lost 4 bases. CDR3 length: 16 amino acids. Looked up from germline, CDR1 is DFQATT and CDR2 is SNEGSKA (reference sequence).

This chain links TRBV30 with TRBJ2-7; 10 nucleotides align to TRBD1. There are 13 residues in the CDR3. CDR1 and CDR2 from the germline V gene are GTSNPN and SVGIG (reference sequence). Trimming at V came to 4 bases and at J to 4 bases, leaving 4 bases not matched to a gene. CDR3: CAWNRDRGYEQYF. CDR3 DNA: TGTGCCTGGAACCGGGACAGGGGATACGAGCAGTACTTC.

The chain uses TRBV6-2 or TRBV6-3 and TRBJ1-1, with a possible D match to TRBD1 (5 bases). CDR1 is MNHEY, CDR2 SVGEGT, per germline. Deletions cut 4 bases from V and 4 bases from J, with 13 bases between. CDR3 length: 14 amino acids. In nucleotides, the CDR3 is TGTGCCAGCAGTTCCGGGGGAGAACTCACTGAAGCTTTCTTT. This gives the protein CASSSGGELTEAFF.

The CDR3 loop is CASSFLQSAKNIQYF. The DNA of the CDR3 is TGTGCCAGCAGTTTTCTACAGTCAGCCAAAAACATTCAGTACTTC. The chain recombines TRBV27 with TRBJ2-4; D gene ambiguous. This CDR3 region has 15 residues. The ends were cut back, 3 bases at V and 0 bases at J, with 9 bases in the middle. CDR1 is MNHEY and CDR2 is SMNVEV in the germline V gene (reference sequence).